The rows below give T cell receptor beta chains drawn from one sample of a study of shared clonotypes between healthy human individuals. Assay used: immunoSEQ multiplex PCR; TCRdb lists only in-frame clones, some missing. The sample contains approximately 110,000 clones, more than 65% of which appear only once. Sequencing input: memory CD8+ T cells sorted from blood. The receptors were sampled from a woman younger than 45 in good health. The CDR3 runs from the conserved cysteine through the conserved F or W. A D gene is named only where the DNA matches it firmly. Size is stated for part of the rows, as once, few or many counts, or as a class when the clone is expanded.

cdr3_aa: CASSQVATQIRDIGEAFF; cdr3_nt: TGCGCCAGCAGCCAAGTTGCGACTCAGATCCGGGACATTGGTGAAGCTTTCTTT; d_call: .; j_call: TRBJ1-1; clone_size: .; v_call: TRBV4-1
cdr3_aa: CASSLFGLYEQYF; cdr3_nt: TGTGCCAGCAGCTTGTTTGGATTGTACGAGCAGTACTTC; d_call: .; j_call: TRBJ2-7; clone_size: .; v_call: TRBV5-4
cdr3_aa: CASRLWASGGNEQFF; cdr3_nt: TGTGCCAGTCGCCTTTGGGCTAGCGGGGGCAATGAGCAGTTCTTC; d_call: TRBD2; j_call: TRBJ2-1; clone_size: once; v_call: TRBV27
cdr3_aa: CASSIDPGQGADTQYF; cdr3_nt: TGTGCCAGTAGTATAGATCCGGGACAGGGTGCAGATACGCAGTATTTT; d_call: TRBD1; j_call: TRBJ2-3; clone_size: .; v_call: TRBV19
cdr3_aa: CASSSYPDRTNTEAFF; cdr3_nt: TGTGCCAGCAGCTCGTACCCGGACAGGACGAACACTGAAGCTTTCTTT; d_call: TRBD1; j_call: TRBJ1-1; clone_size: .; v_call: TRBV11-1
cdr3_aa: CSVGTGDYNEQFF; cdr3_nt: TGCAGCGTTGGGACAGGGGACTACAATGAGCAGTTCTTC; d_call: TRBD1; j_call: TRBJ2-1; clone_size: .; v_call: TRBV29-1
cdr3_aa: CAISEDRYTDTQYF; cdr3_nt: TGTGCCATCAGTGAGGACAGATACACAGATACGCAGTATTTT; d_call: .; j_call: TRBJ2-3; clone_size: .; v_call: TRBV10-3
cdr3_aa: CASSPAGDQPQHF; cdr3_nt: TGTGCCAGCAGTCCGGCCGGGGACCAGCCCCAGCATTTT; d_call: .; j_call: TRBJ1-5; clone_size: few; v_call: TRBV28
cdr3_aa: CASSSSGGYGYTF; cdr3_nt: TGTGCCAGCAGCTCCTCCGGAGGCTATGGCTACACCTTC; d_call: .; j_call: TRBJ1-2; clone_size: once; v_call: TRBV7-6
cdr3_aa: CASSLGSPQPQHF; cdr3_nt: TGTGCCAGCAGCCTGGGATCCCCTCAGCCCCAGCATTTT; d_call: .; j_call: TRBJ1-5; clone_size: .; v_call: TRBV6-6
cdr3_aa: CSVEGRNSYNEQFF; cdr3_nt: TGCAGCGTTGAAGGGCGGAACTCCTACAATGAGCAGTTCTTC; d_call: .; j_call: TRBJ2-1; clone_size: .; v_call: TRBV29-1
cdr3_aa: CASSQVRGTEQYF; cdr3_nt: TGTGCCAGCAGCCAAGTGCGCGGGACCGAGCAGTACTTC; d_call: .; j_call: TRBJ2-7; clone_size: .; v_call: TRBV4-2
cdr3_aa: CASSAEPGTGNTEAFF; cdr3_nt: TGTGCCAGCAGTGCCGAACCCGGGACAGGGAACACTGAAGCTTTCTTT; d_call: TRBD1; j_call: TRBJ1-1; clone_size: many; v_call: TRBV6-4
cdr3_aa: CASSPQELGLTYTGELFF; cdr3_nt: TGTGCCAGCAGTCCCCAGGAGTTGGGACTAACTTACACCGGGGAGCTGTTTTTT; d_call: TRBD2; j_call: TRBJ2-2; clone_size: .; v_call: TRBV6-4
cdr3_aa: CASSWWNEQFF; cdr3_nt: TGTGCCAGTAGCTGGTGGAATGAGCAGTTCTTC; d_call: .; j_call: TRBJ2-1; clone_size: few; v_call: TRBV19
cdr3_aa: CASRTNEKLFF; cdr3_nt: TGTGCCAGCAGGACAAATGAAAAACTGTTTTTT; d_call: .; j_call: TRBJ1-4; clone_size: .; v_call: TRBV28
cdr3_aa: CASSTPETQYF; cdr3_nt: TGTGCCAGCAGCACCCCGGAGACCCAGTACTTC; d_call: .; j_call: TRBJ2-5; clone_size: few; v_call: TRBV11-2
cdr3_aa: CASSGRSTQPQHF; cdr3_nt: TGTGCCAGTAGTGGCCGATCCACCCAGCCCCAGCATTTT; d_call: .; j_call: TRBJ1-5; clone_size: few; v_call: TRBV19
cdr3_aa: CASSVGARQGASGANVLTF; cdr3_nt: TGTGCCAGCAGCGTGGGGGCCAGACAGGGGGCCTCTGGGGCCAACGTCCTGACTTTC; d_call: TRBD1; j_call: TRBJ2-6; clone_size: many; v_call: TRBV9
cdr3_aa: CASSPPGLAPYEQYF; cdr3_nt: TGTGCCAGCTCACCACCGGGTCTAGCGCCCTACGAGCAGTACTTC; d_call: .; j_call: TRBJ2-7; clone_size: .; v_call: TRBV18
cdr3_aa: CAWSPGQGFGETQYF; cdr3_nt: TGTGCCTGGAGTCCTGGACAGGGCTTTGGAGAGACCCAGTACTTC; d_call: TRBD1; j_call: TRBJ2-5; clone_size: .; v_call: TRBV30
cdr3_aa: CASSLVVWSRQYF; cdr3_nt: TGTGCCAGCAGCTTAGTGGTTTGGAGTCGGCAGTACTTC; d_call: .; j_call: TRBJ2-5; clone_size: .; v_call: TRBV7-7
cdr3_aa: CSPTSGALQYF; cdr3_nt: TGCAGTCCGACATCGGGGGCCCTGCAGTATTTT; d_call: .; j_call: TRBJ2-3; clone_size: .; v_call: TRBV20-1
cdr3_aa: CASGLNSLGHTTYEQYF; cdr3_nt: TGTGCCAGCGGCTTAAATTCCTTGGGACATACAACCTACGAGCAGTACTTC; d_call: .; j_call: TRBJ2-7; clone_size: .; v_call: TRBV2
cdr3_aa: CASSLVTQGGSGNTIYF; cdr3_nt: TGTGCCAGCAGCTTGGTCACGCAGGGAGGCTCTGGAAACACCATATATTTT; d_call: .; j_call: TRBJ1-3; clone_size: few; v_call: TRBV4-2
cdr3_aa: CASSAFEKLFF; cdr3_nt: TGTGCCAGCAGTGCGTTTGAAAAACTGTTTTTT; d_call: .; j_call: TRBJ1-4; clone_size: .; v_call: TRBV28
cdr3_aa: CASELGSGANVLTF; cdr3_nt: TGTGCCAGCGAATTGGGCTCTGGGGCCAACGTCCTGACTTTC; d_call: .; j_call: TRBJ2-6; clone_size: .; v_call: TRBV28
cdr3_aa: CASSWGGTGAYEQYF; cdr3_nt: TGCGCCAGCAGTTGGGGAGGGACAGGGGCCTACGAGCAGTACTTC; d_call: TRBD1; j_call: TRBJ2-7; clone_size: few; v_call: TRBV5-1
cdr3_aa: CASSETDRAEAFF; cdr3_nt: TGTGCCAGCAGTGAAACAGACCGGGCGGAAGCTTTCTTT; d_call: .; j_call: TRBJ1-1; clone_size: few; v_call: TRBV7-8
cdr3_aa: CASSYHGTGQETQYF; cdr3_nt: TGTGCCAGCAGTTACCATGGGACAGGACAAGAGACCCAGTACTTC; d_call: TRBD1; j_call: TRBJ2-5; clone_size: .; v_call: TRBV6-6
cdr3_aa: CASSDRGVRLAGGREDYEQYF; cdr3_nt: TGTGCCAGCAGTGACAGGGGGGTGAGACTAGCGGGAGGCCGAGAGGACTACGAGCAGTACTTC; d_call: TRBD2; j_call: TRBJ2-7; clone_size: .; v_call: TRBV2
cdr3_aa: CALTGYLGEQFF; cdr3_nt: TGTGCCCTGACAGGGTACCTTGGTGAGCAGTTCTTC; d_call: TRBD1; j_call: TRBJ2-1; clone_size: .; v_call: TRBV30
cdr3_aa: CASSLQLAGTYNEQFF; cdr3_nt: TGTGCCAGCAGTTTACAACTAGCGGGAACTTACAATGAGCAGTTCTTC; d_call: TRBD2; j_call: TRBJ2-1; clone_size: .; v_call: TRBV27
cdr3_aa: CASSGGTGMNTEAFF; cdr3_nt: TGTGCCAGCAGCGGCGGGACAGGAATGAACACTGAAGCTTTCTTT; d_call: TRBD1; j_call: TRBJ1-1; clone_size: .; v_call: TRBV5-8
cdr3_aa: CATSRPRGVEKLFF; cdr3_nt: TGTGCCACCAGCAGACCCCGCGGAGTTGAAAAACTGTTTTTT; d_call: .; j_call: TRBJ1-4; clone_size: .; v_call: TRBV15
cdr3_aa: CASSLWVKSYEQYF; cdr3_nt: TGTGCCAGCAGTTTATGGGTAAAGTCTTACGAGCAGTACTTC; d_call: .; j_call: TRBJ2-7; clone_size: many; v_call: TRBV28
cdr3_aa: CASSVDPDDYEQYF; cdr3_nt: TGTGCCAGCAGCGTAGATCCAGATGACTACGAGCAGTACTTC; d_call: .; j_call: TRBJ2-7; clone_size: .; v_call: TRBV9
cdr3_aa: CASSQEETSGPYNEQFF; cdr3_nt: TGCGCCAGCAGCCAAGAAGAGACTAGCGGGCCATACAATGAGCAGTTCTTC; d_call: TRBD2; j_call: TRBJ2-1; clone_size: .; v_call: TRBV4-1
cdr3_aa: CATSRAGGGEGEKLFF; cdr3_nt: TGTGCCACCAGCAGAGCCGGCGGGGGAGAAGGTGAAAAACTGTTTTTT; d_call: .; j_call: TRBJ1-4; clone_size: .; v_call: TRBV15
cdr3_aa: CASSPGTSGLGGSYEQYF; cdr3_nt: TGTGCCAGCAGCCCCGGGACTAGCGGCCTGGGTGGCTCCTACGAGCAGTACTTC; d_call: TRBD2; j_call: TRBJ2-7; clone_size: .; v_call: TRBV2
cdr3_aa: CASSTGQTSGANVLTF; cdr3_nt: TGTGCCAGCAGTACGGGACAGACCTCTGGGGCCAACGTCCTGACTTTC; d_call: TRBD1; j_call: TRBJ2-6; clone_size: many; v_call: TRBV28
cdr3_aa: CASSFYNGAEAFF; cdr3_nt: TGTGCCAGCAGTTTCTACAATGGCGCTGAAGCTTTCTTT; d_call: .; j_call: TRBJ1-1; clone_size: .; v_call: TRBV28
cdr3_aa: CASSYDVSYEQYF; cdr3_nt: TGTGCCAGCAGTTACGACGTATCCTACGAGCAGTACTTC; d_call: .; j_call: TRBJ2-7; clone_size: .; v_call: TRBV6-5
cdr3_aa: CASSEDGTGSYNEQFF; cdr3_nt: TGTGCCAGCAGTGAAGATGGGACAGGCTCCTACAATGAGCAGTTCTTC; d_call: TRBD1; j_call: TRBJ2-1; clone_size: few; v_call: TRBV25-1
cdr3_aa: CASKAGMDSGELFF; cdr3_nt: TGTGCCAGTAAAGCGGGAATGGATTCCGGGGAGCTGTTTTTT; d_call: TRBD2; j_call: TRBJ2-2; clone_size: few; v_call: TRBV15
cdr3_aa: CASSVFGSVADTQYF; cdr3_nt: TGTGCCAGCAGCGTTTTCGGGAGTGTGGCAGATACGCAGTATTTT; d_call: .; j_call: TRBJ2-3; clone_size: .; v_call: TRBV9
cdr3_aa: CASSFRWARSGNTIYF; cdr3_nt: TGTGCCAGCAGCTTTCGTTGGGCCCGCTCTGGAAACACCATATATTTT; d_call: .; j_call: TRBJ1-3; clone_size: once; v_call: TRBV11-2
cdr3_aa: CASSPRVGGNYGYTF; cdr3_nt: TGTGCCAGCTCACCAAGGGTTGGGGGCAACTATGGCTACACCTTC; d_call: .; j_call: TRBJ1-2; clone_size: once; v_call: TRBV18